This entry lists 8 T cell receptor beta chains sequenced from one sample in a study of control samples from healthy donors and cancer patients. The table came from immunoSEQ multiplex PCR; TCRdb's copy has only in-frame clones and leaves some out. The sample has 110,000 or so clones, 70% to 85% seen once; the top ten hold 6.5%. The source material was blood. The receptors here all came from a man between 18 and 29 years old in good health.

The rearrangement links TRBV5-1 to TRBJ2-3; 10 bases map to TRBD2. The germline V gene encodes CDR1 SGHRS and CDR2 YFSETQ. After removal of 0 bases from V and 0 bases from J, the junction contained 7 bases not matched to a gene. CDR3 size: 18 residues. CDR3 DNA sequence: TGCGCCAGCAGCTTGGCTAGCGGGGGAGCCTCTAGCACAGATACGCAGTATTTT. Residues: CASSLASGGASSTDTQYF.

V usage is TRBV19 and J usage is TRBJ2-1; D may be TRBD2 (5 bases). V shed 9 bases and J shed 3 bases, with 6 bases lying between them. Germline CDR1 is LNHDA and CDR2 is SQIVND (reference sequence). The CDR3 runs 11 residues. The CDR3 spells CASRDYNEQFF. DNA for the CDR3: TGTGCCAGCCGGGACTACAATGAGCAGTTCTTC. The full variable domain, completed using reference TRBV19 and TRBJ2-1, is DGGITQSPKYLFRKEGQNVTLSCEQNLNHDAMYWYRQDPGQGLRLIYYSQIVNDFQKGDIAEGYSVSREKKESFPLTVTSAQKNPTAFYLCASRDYNEQFFGPGTRLTVL.

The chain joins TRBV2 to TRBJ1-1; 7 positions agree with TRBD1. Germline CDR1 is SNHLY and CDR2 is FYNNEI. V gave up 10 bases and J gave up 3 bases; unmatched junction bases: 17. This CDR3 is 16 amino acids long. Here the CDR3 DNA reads TGTGCCACCCCGAAAGGGGGCGAGGGTCGTGACACTGAAGCTTTCTTT. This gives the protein CATPKGGEGRDTEAFF.

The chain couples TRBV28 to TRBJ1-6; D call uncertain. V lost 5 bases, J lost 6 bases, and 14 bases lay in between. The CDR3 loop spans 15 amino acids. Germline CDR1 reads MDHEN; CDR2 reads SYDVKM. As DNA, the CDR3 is TGTGCCAGCAGTATATTCGGACGGATTAATTCACCCCTCCACTTT. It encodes CASSIFGRINSPLHF.

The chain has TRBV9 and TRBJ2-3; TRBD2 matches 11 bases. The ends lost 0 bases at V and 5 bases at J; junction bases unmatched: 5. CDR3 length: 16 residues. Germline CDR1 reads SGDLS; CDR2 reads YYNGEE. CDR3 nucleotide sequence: TGTGCCAGCAGCGTAGCTAGCGGGGGGTTGGTAGATACGCAGTATTTT. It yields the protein CASSVASGGLVDTQYF. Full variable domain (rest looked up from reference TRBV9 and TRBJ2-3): DSGVTQTPKHLITATGQRVTLRCSPRSGDLSVYWYQQSLDQGLQFLIQYYNGEERAKGNILERFSAQQFPDLHSELNLSSLELGDSALYFCASSVASGGLVDTQYFGPGTRLTVL.

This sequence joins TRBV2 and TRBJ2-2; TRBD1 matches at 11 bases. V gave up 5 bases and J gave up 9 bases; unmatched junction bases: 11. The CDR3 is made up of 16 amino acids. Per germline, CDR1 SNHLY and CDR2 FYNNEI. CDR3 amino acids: CASSTLFGDRGRELFF. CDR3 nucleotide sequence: TGTGCCAGCAGTACCCTCTTCGGGGACAGGGGGAGGGAGCTGTTTTTT.

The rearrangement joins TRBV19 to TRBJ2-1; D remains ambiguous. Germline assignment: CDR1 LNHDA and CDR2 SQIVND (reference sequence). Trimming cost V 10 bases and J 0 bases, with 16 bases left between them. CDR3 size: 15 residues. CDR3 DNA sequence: TGTGCCATCGGCCCCGAGGACGGCTCCTACAATGAGCAGTTCTTC. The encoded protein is CAIGPEDGSYNEQFF. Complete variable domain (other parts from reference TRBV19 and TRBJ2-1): DGGITQSPKYLFRKEGQNVTLSCEQNLNHDAMYWYRQDPGQGLRLIYYSQIVNDFQKGDIAEGYSVSREKKESFPLTVTSAQKNPTAFYLCAIGPEDGSYNEQFFGPGTRLTVL.

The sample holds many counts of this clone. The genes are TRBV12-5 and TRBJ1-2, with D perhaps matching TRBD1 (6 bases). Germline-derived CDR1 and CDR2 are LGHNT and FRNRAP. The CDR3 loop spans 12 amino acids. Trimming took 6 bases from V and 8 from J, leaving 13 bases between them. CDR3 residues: CASGLGGAGYTF. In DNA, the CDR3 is TGTGCTAGTGGCCTGGGGGGCGCAGGCTACACCTTC. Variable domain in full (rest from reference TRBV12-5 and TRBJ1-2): DARVTQTPRHKVTEMGQEVTMRCQPILGHNTVFWYRQTMMQGLELLAYFRNRAPLDDSGMPKDRFSAEMPDATLATLKIQPSEPRDSAVYFCASGLGGAGYTFGSGTRLTVV.